Listed below are T cell receptor beta chains from one sample, sequenced in a study of vaccination effects on CD4 cells after COVID-19. These receptors have no identified antigens. TCRdb's table, derived via immunoSEQ multiplex PCR, lists solely in-frame clones and lacks some. The table records under 25,000 clones, roughly four fifths of them present only once. Sequencing used CD4+ T cells from PBMCs cultured with SARS-CoV-2 spike peptides, obtained before COVID-19 vaccination. The receptors derive from a human donor who had a prior SARS-CoV-2 infection. Both conserved end residues are part of each CDR3. Fields, in order: clone size, D gene, V gene, J gene, CDR3 DNA, CDR3 protein. D genes are given only for firm matches. Size values are once, few and many counts, or a class for expanded clones, and some rows have none.

clone_size: -; d_call: -; v_call: TRBV2; j_call: TRBJ1-5; cdr3_nt: TGTGCCAGCAGCCTGGACATGAGCAATCAGCCCCAGCATTTT; cdr3_aa: CASSLDMSNQPQHF
clone_size: -; d_call: -; v_call: TRBV2; j_call: TRBJ2-3; cdr3_nt: TGTGCCAGCAGTGAGCAGGGGACCTCCACAGATACGCAGTATTTT; cdr3_aa: CASSEQGTSTDTQYF
clone_size: -; d_call: TRBD1; v_call: TRBV5-8; j_call: TRBJ2-7; cdr3_nt: TGTGCCAGCAGCCGTGACAGGGGGATCTACGAGCAGTACTTC; cdr3_aa: CASSRDRGIYEQYF
clone_size: -; d_call: -; v_call: TRBV7-2; j_call: TRBJ2-5; cdr3_nt: TGTGCCAGCAGCTTACGGTCGGATGAGACCCAGTACTTC; cdr3_aa: CASSLRSDETQYF
clone_size: -; d_call: TRBD1; v_call: TRBV24-1; j_call: TRBJ2-5; cdr3_nt: TGTGCCATCGGACGGGACAGTTTCTTTGGAGAGACCCAGTACTTC; cdr3_aa: CAIGRDSFFGETQYF
clone_size: -; d_call: TRBD2; v_call: TRBV11-2; j_call: TRBJ2-7; cdr3_nt: TGTGCCAGCAGCTCCATCCTAGCGGGAGGCCCCTACGAGCAGTACTTC; cdr3_aa: CASSSILAGGPYEQYF
clone_size: -; d_call: -; v_call: TRBV5-6; j_call: TRBJ2-1; cdr3_nt: TGTGCCAGCAGCTTGACAGGAGCTAATCTCTACAATGAGCAGTTCTTC; cdr3_aa: CASSLTGANLYNEQFF
clone_size: once; d_call: -; v_call: TRBV18; j_call: TRBJ1-4; cdr3_nt: TGTGCCAGCTCGAGTCAATTGGGATTAGCTAATGAAAAACTGTTTTTT; cdr3_aa: CASSSQLGLANEKLFF
clone_size: -; d_call: -; v_call: TRBV6-1; j_call: TRBJ2-3; cdr3_nt: TGTGCCAGCAGTGAAGGTAACACAGATACGCAGTATTTT; cdr3_aa: CASSEGNTDTQYF
clone_size: -; d_call: -; v_call: TRBV12-5; j_call: TRBJ1-5; cdr3_nt: TGTGCTAGTGGTTTGGTACGGGGGGGGGCGGACTTTAGCAATCAGCCCCAGCATTTT; cdr3_aa: CASGLVRGGADFSNQPQHF
clone_size: -; d_call: -; v_call: TRBV7-2; j_call: TRBJ2-3; cdr3_nt: TGTGCCAGCAGCTTTTACTGGGACAGCACAGATACGCAGTATTTT; cdr3_aa: CASSFYWDSTDTQYF
clone_size: -; d_call: -; v_call: TRBV7-9; j_call: TRBJ2-7; cdr3_nt: TGTGCCAGCAGCCAGTGGGTGGCCAGCTACGAGCAGTACTTC; cdr3_aa: CASSQWVASYEQYF
clone_size: -; d_call: TRBD2; v_call: TRBV29-1; j_call: TRBJ2-3; cdr3_nt: TGCAGCGTAACTAGCGGGGGGGCTAATACGAATACGCAGTATTTT; cdr3_aa: CSVTSGGANTNTQYF
clone_size: -; d_call: -; v_call: TRBV6-5; j_call: TRBJ1-6; cdr3_nt: TGTGCCAGCAGTTACGGAGGGGATCACTCACCCCTCCACTTT; cdr3_aa: CASSYGGDHSPLHF
clone_size: -; d_call: -; v_call: TRBV13; j_call: TRBJ2-7; cdr3_nt: TGTGCCAGCAGCTTAGGCGACAAGACCTACGAGCAGTACTTC; cdr3_aa: CASSLGDKTYEQYF
clone_size: -; d_call: TRBD1; v_call: TRBV6-5; j_call: TRBJ1-5; cdr3_nt: TGTGCCAGCAGGAAATGGCAACAGGGGAATCAGCCCCAGCATTTT; cdr3_aa: CASRKWQQGNQPQHF
clone_size: -; d_call: -; v_call: TRBV7-9; j_call: TRBJ1-2; cdr3_nt: TGTGCCAGCAGCCAATACGCCGGTGGCTCTGGCTACACCTTC; cdr3_aa: CASSQYAGGSGYTF
clone_size: -; d_call: -; v_call: TRBV5-8; j_call: TRBJ2-7; cdr3_nt: TGTGCCAGCAGCTTACTCAGGAGCCGGAGCCTCAGGGAGCAGTACTTC; cdr3_aa: CASSLLRSRSLREQYF
clone_size: -; d_call: -; v_call: TRBV19; j_call: TRBJ1-5; cdr3_nt: TGTGCCAGTAGTATAGGAACAGGGAGCAATCAGCCCCAGCATTTT; cdr3_aa: CASSIGTGSNQPQHF
clone_size: -; d_call: -; v_call: TRBV4-1; j_call: TRBJ1-2; cdr3_nt: TGCGCCAGCAGCCAAGCTCCGACAGCTAACTATGGCTACACCTTC; cdr3_aa: CASSQAPTANYGYTF
clone_size: -; d_call: TRBD1; v_call: TRBV3-1/TRBV3-2; j_call: TRBJ1-1; cdr3_nt: TGTGCCAGCAGCCCCCTTGACAGGGAAGGACTAGGAGCTTTCTTT; cdr3_aa: CASSPLDREGLGAFF
clone_size: -; d_call: -; v_call: TRBV7-2; j_call: TRBJ1-2; cdr3_nt: TGTGCCAGCAGCTTAGACGGAAACTATGGCTACACCTTC; cdr3_aa: CASSLDGNYGYTF
clone_size: -; d_call: TRBD1; v_call: TRBV24-1; j_call: TRBJ2-6; cdr3_nt: TGTGCCACCAGTGACCCGGGCCCGGACAGGGGTGGGGCCAACGTCCTGACTTTC; cdr3_aa: CATSDPGPDRGGANVLTF
clone_size: -; d_call: -; v_call: TRBV4-1; j_call: TRBJ2-3; cdr3_nt: TGCGCCAGCAGCCTGGGACTCCTCTCTCGCACAGATACGCAGTATTTT; cdr3_aa: CASSLGLLSRTDTQYF
clone_size: once; d_call: -; v_call: TRBV7-9; j_call: TRBJ2-5; cdr3_nt: TGTGCCAGCAGCTTCCTCCGAGGACCTGAAGAGACCCAGTACTTC; cdr3_aa: CASSFLRGPEETQYF
clone_size: once; d_call: TRBD1; v_call: TRBV2; j_call: TRBJ1-1; cdr3_nt: TGTGCCAGCACCGACAGGGCTGGGAACACTGAAGCTTTCTTT; cdr3_aa: CASTDRAGNTEAFF
clone_size: once; d_call: -; v_call: TRBV7-2; j_call: TRBJ2-7; cdr3_nt: TGTGCCAGCAGCTTAGCGGGACCTCAGGACGAGCAGTACTTC; cdr3_aa: CASSLAGPQDEQYF
clone_size: -; d_call: TRBD2; v_call: TRBV29-1; j_call: TRBJ2-1; cdr3_nt: TGCAGCGTTGAAGTCCGACTAGCGGGAGCCGTCGATGAGCAGTTCTTC; cdr3_aa: CSVEVRLAGAVDEQFF
clone_size: few; d_call: -; v_call: TRBV15; j_call: TRBJ1-2; cdr3_nt: TGTGCCACCAGCAGAGGCGCAGGGGATGGCTACACCTTC; cdr3_aa: CATSRGAGDGYTF
clone_size: once; d_call: -; v_call: TRBV15; j_call: TRBJ2-3; cdr3_nt: TGTGCCACCAGCAGACCGGGAGATACGCAGTATTTT; cdr3_aa: CATSRPGDTQYF
clone_size: -; d_call: TRBD2; v_call: TRBV5-1; j_call: TRBJ2-1; cdr3_nt: TGCGCCAGCAGCTTGGTGCCTAGCGGGAGTGTTGAGCAGTTCTTC; cdr3_aa: CASSLVPSGSVEQFF
clone_size: -; d_call: -; v_call: TRBV3-1/TRBV3-2; j_call: TRBJ2-7; cdr3_nt: TGTGCCAGCAGCCAAGGATCCGGGAGTCGGGTTGAACGGGAGCAGTACTTC; cdr3_aa: CASSQGSGSRVEREQYF
clone_size: few; d_call: -; v_call: TRBV4-1; j_call: TRBJ2-1; cdr3_nt: TGCGCCAGCAGCTACTTGATCGAGGCGTCCAATGAGCAGTTCTTC; cdr3_aa: CASSYLIEASNEQFF
clone_size: -; d_call: -; v_call: TRBV3-1/TRBV3-2; j_call: TRBJ2-5; cdr3_nt: TGTGCCAGCAGCCAAGATAGGAAGGGGGGCTCAGAGACCCAGTACTTC; cdr3_aa: CASSQDRKGGSETQYF
clone_size: -; d_call: TRBD2; v_call: TRBV18; j_call: TRBJ2-7; cdr3_nt: TGTGCCAGCTCACCACGGCTAGCGGGAGACCACGAGCAGTACTTC; cdr3_aa: CASSPRLAGDHEQYF